This TCR beta chain emerged from a study of T cell responses to AZD1222 COVID-19 vaccine. Study-level findings and limits: The donor cohort was predominantly white British with a female majority, and clonal diversity may have been underestimated.

This CDR3 region has 12 residues. J was trimmed by 10 bases and V by 4 bases; bases with no gene match: 9. Germline CDR1 and CDR2: SQVTM and ANQGSEA. On this clone: Its antigen is unidentified.

TCRdb keeps only in-frame clones here, not all; method: immunoSEQ multiplex PCR. The sample includes 100,000 to 150,000 clones, 87% of them seen just once. This receptor was taken from an adult in good health. The chain carries TRBV29-1 and TRBJ2-7; 8 positions match TRBD1. The specimen comprised peripheral blood, sampled on day 0 of AZD1222 vaccination. CDR3 residues: CSVGPLTGDQYF. In DNA, the CDR3 is TGCAGCGTTGGCCCGCTGACAGGGGATCAGTACTTC.